Listed below are T cell receptor beta chains from one sample, sequenced in a study of cytomegalovirus exposure and HLA in healthy donors. Libraries were prepared by immunoSEQ multiplex PCR; TCRdb keeps only in-frame clonotypes and omits some of them. The sample lists fewer than 150,000 clones; around three quarters were seen once. The material sequenced was PBMCs. The source of these receptors is a man aged 40-55 years in good health and CMV-seropositive. CDR3s include the opening cysteine and the closing phenylalanine or tryptophan. D genes are given only for firm matches. Where a row states a size, it is once, few, many or the class of an expanded clone; other rows omit it.

>TRBV11-2|.|TRBJ2-7|14|.
TGTGCCAGCAGCTTAGTTGTCTCGGGGGACGAGCAGTACTTC
CASSLVVSGDEQYF
>TRBV4-2|.|TRBJ1-6|18|.
TGTGCCAGCAGCCAGTATGGGGGCGGTAGCTCCTATAATTCACCCCTCCACTTT
CASSQYGGGSSYNSPLHF
>TRBV6-5|TRBD1|TRBJ2-7|14|.
TGTGCCAGCAGTTATACGACGACAGGGAACGAGCAGTACTTC
CASSYTTTGNEQYF
>TRBV28|.|TRBJ1-2|12|.
TGTGCCAGCAGTTCCTCAGCGAGGGGCTACACCTTC
CASSSSARGYTF
>TRBV28|.|TRBJ1-1|12|.
TGTGCCACCACGGGTCCTAGGACTGAAGCTTTCTTT
CATTGPRTEAFF
>TRBV18|.|TRBJ1-1|13|.
TGTGCCAGCTCCGGACTAGTGGAGGCTGAAGCTTTCTTT
CASSGLVEAEAFF
>TRBV11-2|.|TRBJ2-2|14|.
TGTGCCAGCAGGCTTCCTGGGGCCTCCGGGGAGCTGTTTTTT
CASRLPGASGELFF
>TRBV6-4|TRBD2|TRBJ2-6|18|.
TGTGCCAGCAGGGACTCTGGAGCGGGGGAGTTTGGGGCCAACGTCCTGACTTTC
CASRDSGAGEFGANVLTF
>TRBV5-1|TRBD2|TRBJ2-2|18|.
TGCGCCAGCAGCTCAAACCTCGGGCAGCGGGAGGGCGCCGGGGAGCTGTTTTTT
CASSSNLGQREGAGELFF
>TRBV4-3|.|TRBJ1-6|13|few
TGCGCCAGCAGCCAGGCCCTCCAATCACCCCTCCACTTT
CASSQALQSPLHF
>TRBV5-1|.|TRBJ1-1|15|.
TGCGCCAGCAGCTTCGGGGGAACTATGAACACTGAAGCTTTCTTT
CASSFGGTMNTEAFF
>TRBV28|.|TRBJ1-5|12|.
TGTGCCAGCAGCCCCTTACAACAGCCCCAGCATTTT
CASSPLQQPQHF
>TRBV5-5|.|TRBJ1-4|18|few
TGTGCCAGCAGCTTGGAAGGGACTCTCTCCCTGGGAGATGAAAAACTGTTTTTT
CASSLEGTLSLGDEKLFF
>TRBV5-1|TRBD1|TRBJ2-5|13|.
TGCGCCAGCAGCTTGGGGGACAGGGAGACCCAGTACTTC
CASSLGDRETQYF
>TRBV27|.|TRBJ2-3|14|few
TGTGCCAGCAGCTCCCGGGATCACACAGATACGCAGTATTTT
CASSSRDHTDTQYF
>TRBV10-1|TRBD1|TRBJ2-6|17|few
TGCGCCAGCAGTGAGAATGCAGGGGGCTCTGGGGCCAACGTCCTGACTTTC
CASSENAGGSGANVLTF
>TRBV7-9|TRBD1|TRBJ2-6|18|.
TGTGCCAGCAGCGTACCCAGCCAGGGGGCTGCTGGGGCCAACGTCCTGACTTTC
CASSVPSQGAAGANVLTF
>TRBV5-1|TRBD1|TRBJ1-3|19|.
TGCGCCAGCAGCTTGAGACAGGGGGCGCGACCCTCGGGAGGAAACACCATATATTTT
CASSLRQGARPSGGNTIYF
>TRBV7-2|.|TRBJ1-2|14|.
TGTGCCAGCAGACCTCCCCAGTCCCCCTATGGCTACACCTTC
CASRPPQSPYGYTF
>TRBV5-1|TRBD2|TRBJ2-7|15|.
TGCGCCAGCAGCTTGGCAATAGCGGGGGACCACGAGCAGTACTTC
CASSLAIAGDHEQYF
>TRBV9|.|TRBJ1-2|12|few
TGTGCCAGCAGCGCTTCAGGGTTTGGCTACACCTTC
CASSASGFGYTF
>TRBV18|.|TRBJ2-3|14|.
TGTGCCAGCTCACAGGCGGCCCCCCCGGATACGCAGTATTTT
CASSQAAPPDTQYF
>TRBV7-7|TRBD2|TRBJ2-1|14|.
TGTGCTAGCAGCCCGGGGGGAGCTAACAATGAGCAGTTCTTC
CASSPGGANNEQFF
>TRBV5-1|.|TRBJ1-1|16|.
TGCGCCAGCAGGTACCTTGCCGGTCAGGGCGACACTGAAGCTTTCTTT
CASRYLAGQGDTEAFF
>TRBV13|.|TRBJ2-7|16|.
TGTGCCAGCAGCTTAGGACTTGGGGGGGCCTTCAACGAGCAGTACTTC
CASSLGLGGAFNEQYF
>TRBV5-1|TRBD2|TRBJ2-1|16|.
TGCGCCAGCAGCTCCCTAACGGGGGGGCCCTCCGGGGAGCAGTTCTTC
CASSSLTGGPSGEQFF
>TRBV9|.|TRBJ2-3|17|.
TGTGCCAGCAGCGCAGACCGGGACCAGGGGCCGTCAGATACGCAGTATTTT
CASSADRDQGPSDTQYF
>TRBV7-8|.|TRBJ2-2|15|.
TGTGCCAGCAGCTTAGGGACTACCTACACCGGGGAGCTGTTTTTT
CASSLGTTYTGELFF
>TRBV7-9|TRBD1|TRBJ1-2|13|few
TGTGCCAGCAGCACACAGGGGGCCTATGGCTACACCTTC
CASSTQGAYGYTF
>TRBV4-2|.|TRBJ2-1|18|.
TGTGCCAGCAGCCAAGTATCGGGAGCGTCAGTGTCCTACAATGAGCAGTTCTTC
CASSQVSGASVSYNEQFF
>TRBV9|.|TRBJ2-1|15|once
TGTGCCAGCAGCGTAGGGTCGGGAGCCCACAATGAGCAGTTCTTC
CASSVGSGAHNEQFF
>TRBV5-6|TRBD1|TRBJ2-7|15|.
TGTGCCAGCAGTTTAAGACCGGGACAGCTCTACGAGCAGTACTTC
CASSLRPGQLYEQYF
>TRBV5-6|.|TRBJ2-7|15|.
TGTGCCAGCAGCTTTAGGTCAGGCAGGGCCCACGAGCAGTACTTC
CASSFRSGRAHEQYF
>TRBV7-7|.|TRBJ1-2|14|.
TGTGCTAGCAGCTTAACCCCCGAGTCTGTTGCCTACACCTTC
CASSLTPESVAYTF
>TRBV6-5|TRBD1|TRBJ2-1|14|.
TGTGCCAGCAGGCCGGGACAGGCTTACAATGAGCAGTTCTTC
CASRPGQAYNEQFF
>TRBV7-2|.|TRBJ1-1|13|.
TGTGCCAGCAGCTTATCATGGCACACTGAAGCTTTCTTT
CASSLSWHTEAFF
>TRBV30|.|TRBJ2-7|12|.
TGTGCCTGGAGTAGAGGTCCTGTCGAGCAGTACTTC
CAWSRGPVEQYF
>TRBV5-6|TRBD1|TRBJ2-7|15|few
TGTGCCAGCACTATACTCCGGGACAGGACCTACGAGCAGTACTTC
CASTILRDRTYEQYF
>TRBV4-2|.|TRBJ1-3|21|few
TGTGCCAGCAGCCAAAAGATAGCCTTTGCGGGGGGAACCAGCTCTGGAAACACCATATATTTT
CASSQKIAFAGGTSSGNTIYF
>TRBV11-2|TRBD1|TRBJ1-2|15|.
TGTGCCAGCAGCTCGGGACAGGGACGGATCTATGGCTACACCTTC
CASSSGQGRIYGYTF
>TRBV4-1|.|TRBJ1-2|16|once
TGCGCCAGCAGCCAAGATAAGAGAACCGCTAACTATGGCTACACCTTC
CASSQDKRTANYGYTF
>TRBV5-6|.|TRBJ1-1|18|few
TGTGCCAGCAGCTTGGTGGGGGTAGGGGGGGGATTGAACACTGAAGCTTTCTTT
CASSLVGVGGGLNTEAFF
>TRBV30|.|TRBJ2-5|12|.
TGTGCCTGGACGACAGGCCAAGAGACCCAGTACTTC
CAWTTGQETQYF
>TRBV10-3|.|TRBJ1-1|12|.
TGTGCCAGCAGGGACATGAACACTGAAGCTTTCTTT
CASRDMNTEAFF
>TRBV18|TRBD2|TRBJ2-7|13|.
TGTGCCAGCTCGACTAGCGGGATCTACGAGCAGTACTTC
CASSTSGIYEQYF
>TRBV27|.|TRBJ2-7|12|.
TGTGCCAGCAGAAGGGGGACCTACGAGCAGTACTTC
CASRRGTYEQYF
>TRBV4-3|TRBD1|TRBJ2-2|15|many
TGCGCCAGCAGCCCGACAGGGGGGGAGACCGGGGAGCTGTTTTTT
CASSPTGGETGELFF
>TRBV5-1|.|TRBJ1-1|15|once
TGCGCCAGCAGCTTCGGGGACACTATGAACACTGAAGCTTTCTTT
CASSFGDTMNTEAFF
>TRBV11-2|TRBD2|TRBJ2-3|14|.
TGTGCCAGCAGCTTAGGTGTCGGGGGGGATACGCAGTATTTT
CASSLGVGGDTQYF
>TRBV7-9|TRBD1|TRBJ2-1|16|once
TGTGCCAGCAGCACTCGGACAGGGACGGTACACAATGAGCAGTTCTTC
CASSTRTGTVHNEQFF